This entry lists 10 T cell receptor beta chains sequenced from one sample in a study of identical twins. TCRdb called the 5' RACE reads again in MiXCR, with one record for every CDR3 protein. The sample yields fewer than 900,000 distinct CDR3 sequences, 15% to 20% seen once. These same data were also listed under a study on T cells expressing NK-cell markers.

The sequenced material came from PBMCs. Receptors originate from a young woman in good health.

This clonotype was seen a handful of times. V is TRBV20-1 and J is TRBJ2-7; 11 bases align to TRBD1. The CDR3 is 14 residues long. With V trimmed by 5 bases and J by 7 bases, 10 bases remained unmatched. Germline CDR1 reads DFQATT; CDR2 reads SNEGSKA (reference sequence). The CDR3 region is CSAGPGQGVYEQYF. The CDR3 coding sequence is TGCAGTGCTGGACCGGGACAGGGGGTTTATGAGCAGTACTTC.

A few counts support this clonotype. J is TRBJ2-1 and V is TRBV6-1; 7 nucleotides match TRBD2. With V trimmed by 5 bases and J by 7 bases, 5 bases remained unmatched. The CDR3 has 13 residues. The germline V gene encodes CDR1 MNHNS and CDR2 SASEGT. The CDR3 nucleotides read TGTGCCAGCAGTCCATTACTAGCGAATGAGCAGTTCTTC. Residues: CASSPLLANEQFF.

The chain couples TRBV20-1 to TRBJ2-2; a possible D gene is TRBD2 (7 bases). The CDR3 loop spans 14 amino acids. V was shortened by 4 bases and J by 6 bases, with 15 bases between the two germline ends. In germline, CDR1 is DFQATT, CDR2 SNEGSKA (reference sequence). As DNA, the CDR3 is TGCAGTGCTATGGAGGGGGGGCGCGCCGGGGAGCTGTTTTTT. This codes for CSAMEGGRAGELFF.

This chain uses TRBV4-1 with TRBJ2-3; D assignment may be TRBD1 or TRBD2 (5 bases each). Trimming removed 0 bases from V and 6 bases from J, with 19 bases in between. The CDR3 loop spans 17 amino acids. CDR1 is MGHRA and CDR2 is YSYEKL in the germline V gene. CDR3 protein: CASSQDPGPGISDTQYF. DNA for the CDR3: TGCGCCAGCAGCCAAGACCCGGGACCAGGGATATCCGATACGCAGTATTTT.

This clonotype was seen a few times. The V gene is TRBV12-3 or TRBV12-4, the J gene TRBJ1-5, with 8 bases identical to TRBD1. V was pared by 6 bases and J by 4 bases, with 8 bases of the junction left unmatched. The CDR3 is 15 residues long. The CDR3 DNA follows: TGTGCCAGCAGCCGGACAGGGAGGCTAAATCAGCCCCAGCATTTT. Translated, it gives CASSRTGRLNQPQHF.

The chain employs TRBV6-5 and TRBJ1-2, with 8 nucleotides matching TRBD1. Germline lookup yields CDR1 MNHEY and CDR2 SVGAGI. This CDR3 comprises 17 residues. V trimming: 0 bases; J trimming: 8 bases; junction bases outside the gene matches: 14. The DNA of the CDR3 is TGTGCCAGCAGTTACTCGAGTCGGCGACAGGGGTTTGGGGGCTACACCTTC. Translated, it gives CASSYSSRRQGFGGYTF.

This clonotype appeared many times. The V gene is TRBV7-2, the J gene TRBJ1-2; tentative D call: TRBD1 (6 bases). The germline V gene has CDR1 SGHTA and CDR2 FQGNSA. V dropped 5 bases and J dropped 7 bases, with 17 bases sitting between them. The CDR3 runs to 14 residues. CDR3 region: CASSTQGRGVGYTF. The DNA of the CDR3 is TGTGCCAGCAGCACACAGGGTAGGGGAGTTGGCTACACCTTC.

J is TRBJ1-2 and V is TRBV27, with 9 bases matching TRBD1. The J segment lost 4 bases and the V segment lost 8 bases, leaving 11 bases of the junction unmatched. Germline V gene data show CDR1 as MNHEY and CDR2 as SMNVEV (reference sequence). The CDR3 sequence is 15 residues long. The DNA of the CDR3 is TGTGCCAGCCGAGGGGACAGGGAAAAACCCTATGGCTACACCTTC. This codes for CASRGDREKPYGYTF.

V and J are TRBV7-9 and TRBJ2-7, with D perhaps matching TRBD2 (5 bases). CDR1 is SEHNR and CDR2 is FQNEAQ in the germline V gene (reference sequence). The CDR3 contains 16 residues. Trimming took 5 bases from V and 2 from J, leaving 19 bases between them. The CDR3 bases are TGTGCCAGCAGCCCCCGCCCCCCAGCGGACCCCTACGAGCAGTACTTC. This translates into CASSPRPPADPYEQYF.

J is TRBJ2-7 and V is TRBV4-3, with D perhaps assigned TRBD1 or TRBD2 (6 bases each). CDR1 is LGHNA, CDR2 YSLEER, per germline. V was trimmed by 0 bases and J by 7 bases, leaving 22 bases between them. The CDR3 runs to 17 residues. CDR3 DNA sequence: TGCGCCAGCAGCCAAGAGAGAGGGGGGACTCCGCGTTGGGAGCAGTACTTC. This gives the protein CASSQERGGTPRWEQYF.